Following are 18 T cell receptor beta chains from one sample sequenced in a study of identical twins. In TCRdb, the 5' RACE reads were re-called with MiXCR into one record per CDR3 protein. Seen here are 550,000 to 700,000 distinct CDR3 sequences, 9% to 10% observed once, and the top ten hold 2.5% to 3.5%. The sample was also linked to a second study, of yellow fever vaccine responses in identical twins.

Sequencing used PBMCs. The receptors were gathered from a woman between 18 and 29 years old in good health.

The genes are TRBV4-3 and TRBJ2-1, with 9 bases aligning to TRBD2. The CDR3 covers 18 residues. The germline gives CDR1 LGHNA, CDR2 YSLEER. After removal of 2 bases from V and 7 bases from J, the junction contained 15 bases not matched to a gene. This CDR3 reads CASSQYMTGTSIKNEQFF. CDR3 in DNA: TGCGCCAGCAGCCAATATATGACCGGGACTAGCATTAAGAATGAGCAGTTCTTC.

The sample holds a few counts of this clonotype. The J gene is TRBJ2-7, the V gene TRBV6-5, with D tentatively TRBD1 (6 bases). V shed 2 bases and J shed 4 bases, with 12 bases lying between them. The CDR3 is 14 amino acids. Germline V gene lookup returns CDR1 MNHEY and CDR2 SVGAGI. CDR3 sequence (DNA): TGTGCCAGCAGTTACCCAGGGGCAGGGTACGAGCAGTACTTC. Its translation is CASSYPGAGYEQYF.

This clonotype has at least ten counts. This rearrangement joins TRBV6-5 to TRBJ1-1, with 10 bases identical to TRBD1. The germline gives CDR1 MNHEY, CDR2 SVGAGI. Trimming removed 2 bases from V and 5 bases from J; junction bases left unmatched: 8. This CDR3 spans 16 amino acids. This chain's CDR3 is CASSYPNDRGQTEAFF. The CDR3 DNA reads TGTGCCAGCAGTTACCCTAACGACAGGGGGCAAACTGAAGCTTTCTTT.

This clonotype has only a few counts. The chain carries TRBV20-1 and TRBJ1-3; D is uncertain. Germline CDR1 DFQATT, CDR2 SNEGSKA (reference sequence). This CDR3 spans 12 amino acids. V was trimmed by 2 bases and J by 3 bases, leaving 5 bases between them. The CDR3: CSARSNGNTIYF. CDR3 bases: TGCAGTGCTAGATCGAATGGAAACACCATATATTTT.

This clonotype has a count of ten or more. The chain has TRBV20-1 and TRBJ1-1; D not resolved. CDR3 size: 17 residues. Germline loops: CDR1 DFQATT, CDR2 SNEGSKA (reference sequence). The V and J ends lost 1 base and 5 bases respectively, with 23 bases between them. The CDR3 sequence is CSARGARGESLYTEAFF. The CDR3 DNA is TGCAGTGCTAGAGGCGCCCGGGGAGAGAGCCTTTATACTGAAGCTTTCTTT.

V usage is TRBV4-1 and J usage is TRBJ1-2; 7 nucleotides agree with TRBD1. The CDR3 is 14 residues long. Trimming at V came to 3 bases and at J to 8 bases, leaving 9 bases not matched to a gene. Germline lookup yields CDR1 MGHRA and CDR2 YSYEKL. CDR3 in amino acids: CASSHDDRENGYTF. In DNA, the CDR3 is TGCGCCAGCAGCCATGACGACAGGGAAAACGGCTACACCTTC.

On this clonotype: At one boundary the junction diverges from the germline segment, which might be a read error. The V call is TRBV20-1, the J call TRBJ2-7, with D perhaps matching TRBD2 (5 bases). Germline CDR1 DFQATT, CDR2 SNEGSKA (reference sequence). CDR3 length equals 16 residues. Written as DNA, the CDR3 is TGCTGTGCTAGAGTCGTCGGGGATAGCAAAAGCTACGAGCAGTACTTC. As protein: CCARVVGDSKSYEQYF.

This clonotype has more than one count but fewer than ten. The V gene is TRBV20-1, the J gene TRBJ2-3; possibly TRBD1 for D (5 bases). The CDR3 runs 15 residues. The germline gives CDR1 DFQATT, CDR2 SNEGSKA (reference sequence). V lost 0 bases to trimming and J lost 1 base, with 11 bases between them. CDR3 nucleotides: TGCAGTGCTAGAGATCAGGGAAGGGGCACAGATACGCAGTATTTT. Its translation: CSARDQGRGTDTQYF.

Remarks on this clonotype: At one end the junction does not follow the germline gene, possibly because of a read error. The chain uses TRBV11-3 and TRBJ2-5; D is tentatively TRBD1 or TRBD2 (5 bases each). Germline lookup yields CDR1 SGHNT and CDR2 YENEEA. The CDR3 length is 15 residues. The DNA of the CDR3 is TGTGCCAGCAGCTTACGCTCTGGGGGTTTGGAGACCAAGTACTTC. This codes for CASSLRSGGLETKYF.

In its sample, this clonotype was seen a few times. The CDR3 sequence is CASSLGIGDRTYEQYF. The CDR3 bases are TGTGCCAGCAGCTTGGGAATCGGGGACAGGACCTACGAGCAGTACTTC. The chain joins TRBV5-5 to TRBJ2-7, with TRBD1 matching over 8 bases. Germline lookup yields CDR1 SGHKS and CDR2 YYEKEE (reference sequence). The CDR3 is 16 residues long. V lost 0 bases and J lost 2; bases outside the gene matches: 7.

In nucleotides, the CDR3 is TGCAGCGTTGAAGACCCGACTAGCGGGGACAACGAGCAGTACTTC. This codes for CSVEDPTSGDNEQYF. This chain links TRBV29-1 with TRBJ2-7; 11 nucleotides align to TRBD2. J gave up 5 bases and V 0 bases, and 6 bases lay outside the gene matches. The CDR3 totals 15 residues. Germline V gives CDR1 SQVTM, CDR2 ANQGSEA.

The V call is TRBV7-9, the J call TRBJ2-1; 11 nucleotides agree with TRBD2. The CDR3 covers 16 residues. CDR1 and CDR2 (germline): SEHNR, FQNEAQ (reference sequence). The ends lost 5 bases at V and 5 bases at J; junction bases unmatched: 8. CDR3 nucleotide sequence: TGTGCCAGCAGCGGCTTTAGCGGGGGGGACGACAATGAGCAGTTCTTC. It encodes CASSGFSGGDDNEQFF.

V and J are TRBV7-2 and TRBJ2-7; 10 bases are a match to TRBD2. The CDR3 contains 15 residues. CDR1 SGHTA and CDR2 FQGNSA come from the germline V gene. The V and J ends lost 4 bases and 2 bases, in that order; junction bases with no gene match: 5. The CDR3 nucleotides read TGTGCCAGCAGCTCCGCCGGGACTAGCGCCTACGAGCAGTACTTC. Protein sequence: CASSSAGTSAYEQYF.

The table lists this clonotype with a few counts. The rearrangement joins TRBV4-1 to TRBJ1-4, with unresolved D. The germline V and J ends were trimmed by 0 bases and 0 bases, with 8 bases remaining between them. The CDR3 has 16 residues. Germline CDR1 is MGHRA and CDR2 is YSYEKL. This chain's CDR3 is CASSQDGRPTNEKLFF. CDR3 in DNA: TGCGCCAGCAGCCAAGATGGACGACCAACTAATGAAAAACTGTTTTTT.

This clonotype was seen a few times. The J gene is TRBJ2-7, the V gene TRBV7-8, with 8 bases lining up with TRBD2. There are 16 residues in the CDR3. After removal of 4 bases from V and 3 bases from J, the junction contained 11 bases not matched to a gene. Germline lookup yields CDR1 SGHVS and CDR2 FQNEAQ. The CDR3 region is CASSSGGREAVYEQYF. The CDR3 DNA reads as TGTGCCAGCAGCTCCGGAGGGCGGGAGGCCGTCTACGAGCAGTACTTC.

This rearrangement joins TRBV20-1 to TRBJ2-4, with D tentatively TRBD1 (6 bases). Trimming left V 4 bases short and J 0 bases short, with 22 bases between. The CDR3 has 18 residues. CDR1 DFQATT and CDR2 SNEGSKA come from the germline V gene (reference sequence). For the CDR3, the DNA is TGCAGTGCTATGGTTCGCAGGGGCGCTTTGCTAGCCAAAAACATTCAGTACTTC. Translation gives CSAMVRRGALLAKNIQYF.

The J gene is TRBJ2-3, the V gene TRBV12-3 or TRBV12-4; D is possibly TRBD1 or TRBD2 (6 bases each). CDR3 size: 15 residues. Trimming removed 2 bases at V and 9 bases at J, with 18 bases between. The CDR3 DNA follows: TGTGCCAGCAGTTTAAGGGCTGAAGGGGGGATAACGCAGTATTTT. This sequence encodes CASSLRAEGGITQYF.

This clonotype occurred a few times. CDR3 nucleotide sequence: TGTGCCAGCAGCAACTCCTGGGAGACCCAGTACTTC. This translates into CASSNSWETQYF. The gene calls are TRBV7-6 and TRBJ2-5; D ambiguous. Germline V gives CDR1 SGHVS, CDR2 FNYEAQ. This CDR3 is 12 amino acids long. V lost 5 bases and J lost 5, with 9 bases in between.